This T cell receptor (beta chain) is from a study of cytomegalovirus exposure and HLA in healthy donors. Study outcomes and limitations: In a later analysis, several top co-occurrence clusters appeared linked to parvovirus B19, influenza, CMV and Epstein-Barr virus.

A multiplex PCR was run with 60 Vbeta primers and 13 Jbeta primers. TCRdb keeps only in-frame clones here, not all; method: immunoSEQ multiplex PCR. The sample carries 130,000 or so clones, under 85% recorded once. Worth noting for this clone: What it binds is unknown.

Germline lookup yields CDR1 SGHAT and CDR2 FQNNGV. This CDR3 comprises 17 residues. V dropped 5 bases and J dropped 10 bases, with 27 bases sitting between them. The sequenced material came from PBMCs. The J gene is TRBJ1-5, the V gene TRBV11-2; D ambiguous. This receptor was taken from a man aged 18 to 35 in good health and CMV-seropositive. In nucleotides, the CDR3 is TGTGCCAGCAGCGTAGGACTCGGGGAGGCCCCAATGTTCCCCCAGCATTTT. It yields the protein CASSVGLGEAPMFPQHF.